This T cell receptor beta chain was recovered during a study of blood T cell repertoires in COVID-19 (dated by TCRdb to the early 2020s). For the wider study: Samples from collaborators originated in the United States, Italy and Spain and spanned both the acute and convalescent phases of COVID-19. The repertoires were released in a freely available public database meant as a resource for research on the immune response to SARS-CoV-2. HLA class I and class II types, where available, came from metadata supplied by the sample provider rather than from assay-based typing. Nearly every sample came with metadata listing a de-identified subject ID, COVID-19 status, age in years and sex. The dataset comprised deeply sampled blood TCRbeta repertoires from subjects exposed to, actively infected with, or recovered from COVID-19. The samples were drawn from two sources: the first 160 participants of the ongoing ImmuneRACE study, and fewer than 1,500 subjects contributed by 6 global collaborators. The material from the prospective study consisted of cDNA or gDNA derived from T cells, B-cell-depleted T cells, or PBMCs. Summary of the overall study and its limitations: How much clinical and demographic metadata was included differed by source and by participant, and the metadata was provided uncurated.

In Seattle, one collaborating source enrolled patients while the infection was active and tracked those patients longitudinally over the course of disease. Collaborating institutions collected whole blood in K2EDTA tubes following their own protocols. Collaborator samples were shipped for TCRbeta analysis as frozen whole blood, isolated PBMCs, or DNA extracted from either sample type. TCRbeta CDR3 regions were amplified from genomic DNA by means of the immunoSEQ Assay, a bias-controlled multiplex PCR. The authors' pipeline ran thus. Within the assay, amplification of reference gene primers was used to estimate how many nucleated cells each sample contained. To quantify the absolute abundance of each unique TCRbeta CDR3 rearrangement, sequence reads were collapsed and filtered. For each sample, productive Simpson clonality was calculated by taking the square root of Simpson's diversity index across productive rearrangements. Sourced from immuneACCESS, this table was stored by TCRdb with only in-frame sequences that have V and J called. A share of the clones is absent; for the studies checked, an unresolved V gene accounts for under half, and the remainder has no known explanation. V, J and clone size reflect that table, while D and trimming were determined from the DNA. In all, the sample holds 400,000 to 450,000 clones, and 70% to 90% of those were seen once. The ten most abundant clones make up roughly 0.78% of the sample.

This clone was seen once. The specificity of this receptor is unknown. Base qualities are missing; no much larger clone stands one base away. The germline V gene supplies CDR1 KGHDR and CDR2 SFDVKD. Unmatched junction bases come to 5, with V trimmed by 4 bases and J by 6 bases. The CDR3 runs 14 amino acids, cysteine and phenylalanine included. Of all the DNA, just the CDR3 is kept, 42 bases in frame from base 1. The sequence joins TRBV24-1 to TRBJ1-1, with 9 bases in between that match TRBD1. The receptor was derived from a man between 18 and 29 years old with COVID-19, enrolled during active disease. The sequenced sample consisted of peripheral blood. The DNA reads as follows: TGTGCCACCAGTGACTCGGGACAGGGTGCTGAAGCTTTCTTT. Its amino acids are CATSDSGQGAEAFF.